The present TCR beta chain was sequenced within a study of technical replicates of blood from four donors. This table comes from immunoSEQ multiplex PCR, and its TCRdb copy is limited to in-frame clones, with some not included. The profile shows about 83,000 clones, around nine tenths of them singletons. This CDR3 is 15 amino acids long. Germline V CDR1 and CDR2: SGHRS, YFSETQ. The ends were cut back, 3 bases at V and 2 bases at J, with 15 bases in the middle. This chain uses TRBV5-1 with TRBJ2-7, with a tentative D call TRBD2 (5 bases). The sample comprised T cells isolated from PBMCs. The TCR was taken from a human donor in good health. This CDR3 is CASSSPQAVTYEQYF. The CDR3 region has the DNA TGCGCCAGCAGCTCTCCGCAAGCGGTTACCTACGAGCAGTACTTC.